This is a list of T cell receptor beta chains from one sample in a study of shared clonotypes between healthy human individuals. Libraries were prepared by immunoSEQ multiplex PCR; TCRdb keeps only in-frame clonotypes and omits some of them. The table has millions of clones, approximately 95% seen once. Sequenced sample: naive CD4+ T cells from PBMCs. Receptor source: a man aged 18 to 30 in good health. Some clones in this sample may be carry-over from other donors' samples. CDR3s include the opening cysteine and the closing phenylalanine or tryptophan. Each record gives: clone size, D gene, J gene, V gene, CDR3 protein, CDR3 DNA. A D gene is named only where the DNA matches it firmly. The size entry is marked missing in some rows and otherwise reads once, few, many or a size class.

>NA|NA|TRBJ2-6|TRBV4-1
CASSYDRGAEGANVLTF
TGCGCCAGCAGTTATGATCGGGGGGCTGAAGGGGCCAACGTCCTGACTTTC
>once|TRBD1|TRBJ2-2|TRBV7-9
CASSSPGQGNTGELFF
TGTGCCAGCAGCTCACCGGGACAGGGTAACACCGGGGAGCTGTTTTTT
>NA|TRBD2|TRBJ2-5|TRBV5-6
CASSLDSGGTQYF
TGTGCCAGCAGCTTGGACAGCGGGGGGACCCAGTACTTC
>NA|NA|TRBJ2-1|TRBV6-4
CASSDEGAGEQFF
TGTGCCAGCAGTGACGAGGGAGCGGGTGAGCAGTTCTTC
>once|NA|TRBJ1-2|TRBV28
CASRADYGYTF
TGTGCCAGCAGGGCAGACTATGGCTACACCTTC
>NA|NA|TRBJ2-3|TRBV5-1
CASSFTDPGPDTQYF
TGCGCCAGCAGCTTTACGGACCCGGGCCCAGATACGCAGTATTTT
>NA|NA|TRBJ2-7|TRBV28
CASSLWGEPYEQYF
TGTGCCAGCAGTTTATGGGGGGAGCCCTACGAGCAGTACTTC
>NA|NA|TRBJ1-1|TRBV11-3
CASSPPSRGMNTEAFF
TGTGCCAGCAGCCCCCCCAGCAGGGGAATGAACACTGAAGCTTTCTTT
>NA|NA|TRBJ2-3|TRBV12-5
CASGLTSLDTQYF
TGTGCTAGTGGTTTGACATCCCTGGATACGCAGTATTTT
>NA|NA|TRBJ2-7|TRBV11-2
CASSLRSGQGITYEQYF
TGTGCCAGCAGCTTACGTTCCGGTCAGGGAATAACCTACGAGCAGTACTTC
>NA|NA|TRBJ2-7|TRBV29-1
CSVEDRGGEQYF
TGCAGCGTTGAAGATCGGGGCGGCGAGCAGTACTTC
>NA|NA|TRBJ2-3|TRBV4-1
CASSHRPPPERADTQYF
TGCGCCAGCAGCCATAGACCCCCCCCCGAGCGCGCAGATACGCAGTATTTT
>NA|NA|TRBJ2-1|TRBV7-3
CASSPAFKVAEYNEQFF
TGTGCCAGCAGCCCCGCCTTTAAGGTAGCGGAATACAATGAGCAGTTCTTC
>NA|NA|TRBJ2-3|TRBV11-2
CASSSLSPQEYF
TGTGCCAGCAGCTCCTTATCACCGCAGGAGTATTTT
>NA|TRBD1|TRBJ2-3|TRBV30
CAWSVGDSRDTQYF
TGTGCCTGGAGTGTGGGGGACAGTCGAGATACGCAGTATTTT
>NA|NA|TRBJ1-6|TRBV6-5
CASSTGTYSPLHF
TGTGCCAGCAGTACCGGGACATATTCACCCCTCCACTTT
>NA|TRBD1|TRBJ2-2|TRBV4-3
CASSPNLGQGTGELFF
TGCGCCAGCAGCCCTAACCTGGGACAGGGGACCGGGGAGCTGTTTTTT
>NA|TRBD2|TRBJ2-7|TRBV11-3
CASSQGLAGDHEQYF
TGTGCCAGCAGCCAAGGACTAGCGGGAGACCACGAGCAGTACTTC
>few|TRBD1|TRBJ1-1|TRBV2
CASRAGTGDTEAFF
TGTGCCAGCAGGGCCGGGACAGGGGACACTGAAGCTTTCTTT
>NA|NA|TRBJ1-5|TRBV28
CASSKERAQHF
TGTGCCAGCAGCAAGGAACGGGCCCAGCATTTT
>NA|NA|TRBJ1-4|TRBV6-6
CASSDREPEKLFF
TGTGCCAGCAGTGACCGGGAACCTGAAAAACTGTTTTTT
>NA|TRBD1|TRBJ2-4|TRBV5-6
CASSSDRELAKNIQYF
TGTGCCAGCAGCTCCGACAGGGAACTAGCCAAAAACATTCAGTACTTC
>NA|TRBD1|TRBJ1-3|TRBV18
CASSWLRQGGENTIYF
TGTGCCAGCTCATGGCTCCGACAGGGTGGAGAAAACACCATATATTTT
>NA|TRBD2|TRBJ2-1|TRBV25-1
CASSEFASGRGSYNEQFF
TGTGCCAGCAGTGAATTCGCTAGCGGGAGGGGGAGCTACAATGAGCAGTTCTTC
>NA|TRBD2|TRBJ2-1|TRBV28
CASGGTSGRTSYNEQFF
TGTGCCAGCGGCGGGACTAGCGGGAGGACCTCCTACAATGAGCAGTTCTTC
>NA|NA|TRBJ2-3|TRBV6-4
CASSERATDTQYF
TGTGCCAGCAGTGAGAGGGCCACAGATACGCAGTATTTT
>NA|NA|TRBJ2-5|TRBV15
CATSPGPNGAQYF
TGTGCCACCAGCCCCGGACCAAACGGGGCCCAGTACTTC
>NA|NA|TRBJ2-7|TRBV6-5
CATWPRSSYEQYF
TGCGCCACCTGGCCCAGGAGCTCCTACGAGCAGTACTTC
>NA|NA|TRBJ2-1|TRBV29-1
CSVLGAATLVGNEQFF
TGCAGCGTCCTGGGGGCAGCCACGCTTGTCGGCAATGAGCAGTTCTTC
>NA|NA|TRBJ2-1|TRBV6-1
CASSDWQFF
TGTGCCAGCAGCGACTGGCAGTTCTTC
>once|NA|TRBJ1-4|TRBV30
CAWGHKGVWGEKLFF
TGTGCCTGGGGACATAAGGGGGTTTGGGGTGAAAAACTGTTTTTT
>NA|TRBD2|TRBJ2-5|TRBV5-1
CASSLNPGEGETQYF
TGCGCCAGCAGCCTAAATCCTGGGGAGGGCGAGACCCAGTACTTC
>NA|TRBD2|TRBJ2-7|TRBV9
CASSVTSGNPREQYF
TGTGCCAGCAGCGTAACTAGCGGGAATCCTCGCGAGCAGTACTTC
>NA|NA|TRBJ1-5|TRBV30
CAWSDSRNQPQHF
TGTGCCTGGAGTGACAGTCGGAATCAGCCCCAGCATTTT
>NA|NA|TRBJ2-4|TRBV27
CASSLRQTKNIQYF
TGTGCCAGCAGTTTGCGGCAGACCAAAAACATTCAGTACTTC
>NA|NA|TRBJ2-7|TRBV6-5
CASRRAGTYEQYF
TGTGCCAGCCGAAGGGCAGGGACCTACGAGCAGTACTTC
>NA|TRBD1|TRBJ2-7|TRBV5-4
CASSWDRGPRHEQYF
TGTGCCAGCAGCTGGGACAGGGGCCCCAGGCACGAGCAGTACTTC
>NA|TRBD1|TRBJ1-1|TRBV6-1
CASSHRGLNTEAFF
TGTGCCAGCAGCCACAGGGGGCTAAACACTGAAGCTTTCTTT
>NA|NA|TRBJ1-1|TRBV5-5
CASSLVVIRQVGNTEAFF
TGTGCCAGCAGCTTGGTAGTGATCAGGCAGGTTGGGAACACTGAAGCTTTCTTT
>NA|NA|TRBJ1-1|TRBV19
CASSIYVNTEAFF
TGTGCCAGTAGTATCTACGTGAACACTGAAGCTTTCTTT
>NA|TRBD1|TRBJ2-7|TRBV27
CASSRQGGSSYEQYF
TGTGCCAGCAGTAGACAGGGGGGAAGCTCCTACGAGCAGTACTTC
>NA|TRBD2|TRBJ2-1|TRBV7-3
CASSLPSGRAPPPGDGNCEQFF
TGTGCCAGCAGCTTACCTAGCGGGAGGGCTCCACCTCCCGGCGACGGCAATTGCGAGCAGTTCTTC
>NA|NA|TRBJ2-1|TRBV6-1
CASSESGMGEQFF
TGTGCCAGCAGTGAGTCAGGGATGGGTGAGCAGTTCTTC
>NA|TRBD1|TRBJ2-1|TRBV9
CASSLPGQGAVGEQFF
TGTGCCAGCAGCTTACCGGGACAGGGGGCTGTCGGTGAGCAGTTCTTC
>NA|NA|TRBJ1-4|TRBV19
CASRTPGRNEKLFF
TGTGCCAGTAGGACTCCAGGGAGAAATGAAAAACTGTTTTTT
>NA|TRBD1|TRBJ1-5|TRBV28
CASSKDRNNQPQHF
TGTGCCAGCAGTAAGGACAGGAACAATCAGCCCCAGCATTTT
>NA|NA|TRBJ1-2|TRBV6-1
CASSDPPRNYGYTF
TGTGCCAGCAGTGACCCGCCCAGGAACTATGGCTACACCTTC
>NA|NA|TRBJ1-2|TRBV10-3
CAISDSYSNYGYTF
TGTGCCATCAGTGACAGCTACTCTAACTATGGCTACACCTTC
>once|TRBD2|TRBJ2-7|TRBV9
CASSPTGTRDSYEQYF
TGTGCCAGCAGCCCTACCGGGACTAGAGACTCCTACGAGCAGTACTTC
>once|NA|TRBJ2-7|TRBV4-1
CASNENLASYEQYF
TGCGCCAGCAACGAGAACCTGGCTTCCTACGAGCAGTACTTC
>NA|NA|TRBJ2-5|TRBV7-3
CASSFSGQETQYF
TGTGCCAGCAGCTTCAGCGGGCAAGAGACCCAGTACTTC
>NA|NA|TRBJ2-5|TRBV7-9
CASSLLGTKGETQYF
TGTGCCAGCAGCTTACTTGGGACCAAGGGAGAGACCCAGTACTTC
>NA|NA|TRBJ2-5|TRBV18
CASSPRVVASGRTVETQYF
TGTGCCAGCTCACCAAGGGTTGTGGCTAGCGGACGGACAGTGGAGACCCAGTACTTC